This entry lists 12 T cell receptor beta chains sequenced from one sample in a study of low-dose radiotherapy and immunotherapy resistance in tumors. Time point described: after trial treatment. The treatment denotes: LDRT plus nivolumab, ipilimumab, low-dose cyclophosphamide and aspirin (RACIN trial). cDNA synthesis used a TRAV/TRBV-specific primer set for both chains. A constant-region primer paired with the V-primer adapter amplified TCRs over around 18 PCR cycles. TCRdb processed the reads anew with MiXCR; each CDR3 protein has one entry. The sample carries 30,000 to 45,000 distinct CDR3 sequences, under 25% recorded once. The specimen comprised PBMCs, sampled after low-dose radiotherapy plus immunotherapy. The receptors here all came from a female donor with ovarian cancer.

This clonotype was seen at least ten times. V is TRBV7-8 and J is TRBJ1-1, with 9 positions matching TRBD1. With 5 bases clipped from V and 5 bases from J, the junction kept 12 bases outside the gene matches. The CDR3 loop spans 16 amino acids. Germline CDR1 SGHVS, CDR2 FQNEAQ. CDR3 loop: CASSQGQGLDWTEAFF. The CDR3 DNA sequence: TGTGCCAGCAGCCAAGGACAGGGGCTCGATTGGACTGAAGCTTTCTTT.

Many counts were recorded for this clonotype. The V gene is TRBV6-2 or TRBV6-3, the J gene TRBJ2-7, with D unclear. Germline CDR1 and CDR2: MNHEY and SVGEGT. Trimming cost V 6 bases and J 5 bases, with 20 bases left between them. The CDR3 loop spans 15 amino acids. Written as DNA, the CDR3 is TGTGCCAGCAGCTTACTCGTGGTCCAAATCCACGAGCAGTACTTC. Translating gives CASSLLVVQIHEQYF.

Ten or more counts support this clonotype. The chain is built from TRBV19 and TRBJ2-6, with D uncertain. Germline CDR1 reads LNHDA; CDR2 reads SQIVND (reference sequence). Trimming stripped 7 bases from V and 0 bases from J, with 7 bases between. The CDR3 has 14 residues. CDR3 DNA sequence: TGTGCCAGTAATCCCGGCTCTGGGGCCAACGTCCTGACTTTC. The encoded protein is CASNPGSGANVLTF.

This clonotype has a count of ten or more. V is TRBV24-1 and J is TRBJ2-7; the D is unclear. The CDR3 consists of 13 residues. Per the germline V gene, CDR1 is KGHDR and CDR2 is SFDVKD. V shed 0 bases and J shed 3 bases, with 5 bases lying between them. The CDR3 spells CATSDLESYEQYF. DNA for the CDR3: TGTGCCACCAGTGATTTGGAGAGCTACGAGCAGTACTTC.

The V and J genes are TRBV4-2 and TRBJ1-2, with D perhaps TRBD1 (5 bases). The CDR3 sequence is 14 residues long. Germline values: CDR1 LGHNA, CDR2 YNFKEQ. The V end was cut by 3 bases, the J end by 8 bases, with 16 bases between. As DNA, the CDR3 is TGTGCCAGCAGCCACCCAACCGACAGTTCCGGCTACACCTTC. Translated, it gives CASSHPTDSSGYTF.

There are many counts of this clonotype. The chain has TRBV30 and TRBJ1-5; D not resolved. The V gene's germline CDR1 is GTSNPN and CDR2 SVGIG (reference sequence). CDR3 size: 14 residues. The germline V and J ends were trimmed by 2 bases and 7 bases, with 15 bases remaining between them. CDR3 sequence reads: CAWSPIGLRQPQHF. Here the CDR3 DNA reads TGTGCCTGGAGTCCGATAGGGTTGAGACAGCCCCAGCATTTT. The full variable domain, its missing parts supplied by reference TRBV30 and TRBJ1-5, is SQTIHQWPATLVQPVGSPLSLECTVEGTSNPNLYWYRQAAGRGLQLLFYSVGIGQISSEVPQNLSASRPQDRQFILSSKKLLLSDSGFYLCAWSPIGLRQPQHFGDGTRLSIL.

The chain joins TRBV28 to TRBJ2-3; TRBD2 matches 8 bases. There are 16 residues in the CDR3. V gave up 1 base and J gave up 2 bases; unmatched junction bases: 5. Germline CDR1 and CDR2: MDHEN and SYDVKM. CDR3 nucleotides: TGTGCCAGCAGTTTATATTCGGGGGGGATCACAGATACGCAGTATTTT. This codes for CASSLYSGGITDTQYF. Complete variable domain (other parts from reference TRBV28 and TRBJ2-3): DVKVTQSSRYLVKRTGEKVFLECVQDMDHENMFWYRQDPGLGLRLIYFSYDVKMKEKGDIPEGYSVSREKKERFSLILESASTNQTSMYLCASSLYSGGITDTQYFGPGTRLTVL.

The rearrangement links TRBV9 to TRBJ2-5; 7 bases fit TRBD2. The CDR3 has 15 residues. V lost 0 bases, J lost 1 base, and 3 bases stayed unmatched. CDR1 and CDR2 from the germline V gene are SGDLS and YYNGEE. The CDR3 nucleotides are TGTGCCAGCAGCGTAGCGGGAGGTCCCCAAGAGACCCAGTACTTC. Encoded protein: CASSVAGGPQETQYF.

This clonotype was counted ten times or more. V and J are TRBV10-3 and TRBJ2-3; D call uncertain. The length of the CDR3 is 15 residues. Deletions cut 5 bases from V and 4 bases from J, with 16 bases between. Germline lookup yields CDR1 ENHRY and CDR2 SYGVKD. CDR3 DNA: TGTGCCATCAGTTTACTCGAACTTAAGCCAGATACGCAGTATTTT. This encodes CAISLLELKPDTQYF.

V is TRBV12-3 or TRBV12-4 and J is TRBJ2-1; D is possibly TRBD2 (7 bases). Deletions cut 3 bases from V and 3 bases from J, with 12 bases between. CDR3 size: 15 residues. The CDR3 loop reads CASSFEGGLYNEQFF. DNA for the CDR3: TGTGCCAGCAGTTTCGAGGGGGGGCTCTACAATGAGCAGTTCTTC.

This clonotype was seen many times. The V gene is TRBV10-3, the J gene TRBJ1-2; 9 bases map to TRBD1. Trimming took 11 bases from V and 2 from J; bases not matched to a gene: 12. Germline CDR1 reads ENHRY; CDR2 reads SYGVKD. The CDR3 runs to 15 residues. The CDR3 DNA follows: TGTGCCTCGGCGCTCGGGGGACAGGGAAACTATGGCTACACCTTC. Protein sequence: CASALGGQGNYGYTF.

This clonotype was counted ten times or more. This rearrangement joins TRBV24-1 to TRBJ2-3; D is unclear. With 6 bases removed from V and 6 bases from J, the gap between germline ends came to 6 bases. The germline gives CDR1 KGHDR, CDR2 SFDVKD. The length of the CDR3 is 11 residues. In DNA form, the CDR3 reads TGTGCCACCAGTCAGTCGGATACGCAGTATTTT. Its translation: CATSQSDTQYF.